This entry describes one T cell receptor beta chain. Its target is not known. These data are taken from a study of naive and memory T cell subsets. The beta constant-region primer was an equimolar mix of two oligonucleotides covering TRBC1 and TRBC2. Four rounds of PCR amplified the ligated cDNA using nested alpha and beta constant-region primers plus SP2. Ligation attached a single-stranded oligonucleotide with a 12-nucleotide UMI and the SP2 primer to the cDNA 3' end. From the UMI-ligation and nested PCR reads, TCRdb called clonotypes with MiXCR, one entry per CDR3 protein. The table lists about 160,000 distinct CDR3 sequences, approximately 22% of them singletons. Four subsets defined by CD45RA and CD27 were sorted after CD3, CD4, CD8 and live/dead staining. Study-wide points: Clonotypes are single alpha or beta chains, not paired receptors. Especially in CD8 cells, naive repertoires contained a few larger clonotypes, possibly CD45RA-re-expressing memory cells.

This clonotype originated in a human donor in good health. Material: naive CD4+ T cells from blood.

The CDR3 is CAVRDRSYYGYTF. The CDR3 DNA is TGTGCCGTCAGGGACAGAAGTTACTATGGCTACACCTTC. The chain has TRBV6-5 and TRBJ1-2; TRBD1 matches 7 bases. Germline loops: CDR1 MNHEY, CDR2 SVGAGI. Trimming removed 11 bases from V and 3 bases from J; junction bases left unmatched: 9. This CDR3 spans 13 amino acids.